This T cell receptor beta chain was sequenced during a study of OX40 agonist ivuxolimab in advanced cancers. The protocol was immunoSEQ multiplex PCR, while the TCRdb copy is restricted to in-frame clones and leaves out a portion. This sample has 50,000 to 75,000 clones, with around nine tenths found just once. This clone was counted once. The sample holds other DNA sequences that translate to the same CDR3. CDR3 length equals 18 residues. Trimming left V 3 bases short and J 2 bases short, with 22 bases between. Germline V gives CDR1 SGHAT, CDR2 FQNNGV. The sequencing used CD4+ or CD8+ T cells sorted from blood, collected in a trial of the OX40 agonist ivuxolimab. This clonotype originated in an adult with an advanced solid tumor such as melanoma, head and neck, liver or kidney cancer. The chain uses TRBV11-2 and TRBJ2-5; D might be TRBD2 (6 bases). The CDR3 region has the DNA TGTGCCAGCAGCTTCCAACCTCGACTGGCGGGGCCACAAGAGACCCAGTACTTC. Its protein is CASSFQPRLAGPQETQYF.